This T cell receptor beta chain was captured in a study of immune evolution from preneoplasia to lung adenocarcinoma. Histologic diagnosis was independently verified by two lung pathologists. CDR1 LNHDA and CDR2 SQIVND come from the germline V gene (reference sequence). The V and J ends lost 3 bases and 9 bases respectively, with 18 bases between them. The CDR3 has 15 amino acids. Sequencing was performed with immunoSEQ multiplex PCR; in TCRdb, only in-frame clones are kept and a portion is missing. Counted here are some 5,000 clones, around 85% occurring once; the ten biggest clones make up 2% to 2.5%.

The receptor comes from a person aged 65 to 79 with lung adenocarcinoma. The chain combines TRBV19 with TRBJ2-1; perhaps TRBD1 as D (6 bases). Source material: FFPE atypical adenomatous hyperplasia tissue from the lung. Subset of the sample: atypical adenomatous hyperplasia (AAH), lung preneoplasia. The CDR3 reads CASSMGYQGSGEQFF. Written as DNA, the CDR3 is TGTGCCAGTAGTATGGGGTATCAGGGGAGTGGTGAGCAGTTCTTC.